These T cell receptor beta chains were read from a single sample in a study of T cells in narcolepsy. Method: immunoSEQ multiplex PCR; TCRdb's copy keeps in-frame clones and lacks some. The sample lists approximately 26,000 clones, about 80% occurring once. The sequenced material came from memory (CD45RA-) CD4+ T cells from blood. The receptors here all came from a human donor in good health. The CDR3 runs from the conserved cysteine through the conserved F or W. Each record gives: V gene, J gene, CDR3 protein.

v_gene: TRBV4-3; j_gene: TRBJ2-2; CDR3aa: CASSQIPLTGGNTGELFF
v_gene: TRBV20-1; j_gene: TRBJ1-1; CDR3aa: CSINRDTEAFF
v_gene: TRBV13; j_gene: TRBJ2-3; CDR3aa: CASRFNAGRISYTQYF
v_gene: TRBV9; j_gene: TRBJ2-3; CDR3aa: CASSLAGSTDTQYF
v_gene: TRBV7-2; j_gene: TRBJ2-3; CDR3aa: CASSLVVRATDTQYF
v_gene: TRBV6-1; j_gene: TRBJ1-2; CDR3aa: CASSVGQTTNYGYTF
v_gene: TRBV2; j_gene: TRBJ2-2; CDR3aa: CASSAGLAGELFF
v_gene: TRBV30; j_gene: TRBJ2-3; CDR3aa: CAWSTDQGMLYF
v_gene: TRBV28; j_gene: TRBJ2-7; CDR3aa: CASRTPIPGQGAYEQYF
v_gene: TRBV5-1; j_gene: TRBJ2-5; CDR3aa: CASSLGLNVDASAQETQYF
v_gene: TRBV27; j_gene: TRBJ1-2; CDR3aa: CASSLSQRAGGVNNYGYTF
v_gene: TRBV30; j_gene: TRBJ1-1; CDR3aa: CAWWTDMNTEAFF
v_gene: TRBV28; j_gene: TRBJ2-1; CDR3aa: CAGATRNEQFF
v_gene: TRBV19; j_gene: TRBJ2-7; CDR3aa: CASSLTEAGSYEQYF
v_gene: TRBV10-2; j_gene: TRBJ2-7; CDR3aa: CASRTSGSSYEQYF
v_gene: TRBV10-3; j_gene: TRBJ1-2; CDR3aa: CASLEGNYGYTF
v_gene: TRBV2; j_gene: TRBJ2-7; CDR3aa: CASSSGYEQYF
v_gene: TRBV18; j_gene: TRBJ2-7; CDR3aa: CASSPRTAGTRGEQYF
v_gene: TRBV12-5; j_gene: TRBJ1-1; CDR3aa: CASGLVGGGTEAFF
v_gene: TRBV11-3; j_gene: TRBJ2-7; CDR3aa: CASSRTGVPYEQYF
v_gene: TRBV4-2; j_gene: TRBJ2-3; CDR3aa: CASSQVFSGGAGTDTQYF
v_gene: TRBV19; j_gene: TRBJ1-5; CDR3aa: CASSPGQTSNQPQHF
v_gene: TRBV7-8; j_gene: TRBJ1-6; CDR3aa: CASSLKLGEGNSPLHF
v_gene: TRBV6-5; j_gene: TRBJ2-1; CDR3aa: CASSPRYNEQFF
v_gene: TRBV19; j_gene: TRBJ2-1; CDR3aa: CASSIAPGVSGRALGEQFF
v_gene: TRBV7-8; j_gene: TRBJ2-7; CDR3aa: CASSFQGGGSYEQYF
v_gene: TRBV30; j_gene: TRBJ2-7; CDR3aa: CAWSSTRQGSEQYF
v_gene: TRBV6-1; j_gene: TRBJ2-7; CDR3aa: CASSSTSGSYEQYF
v_gene: TRBV4-1; j_gene: TRBJ2-7; CDR3aa: CASSQDKLGDSARVGEQYF
v_gene: TRBV2; j_gene: TRBJ1-5; CDR3aa: CASSLDRGYQPQHF
v_gene: TRBV30; j_gene: TRBJ2-5; CDR3aa: CAWTLAGAQGAQYF
v_gene: TRBV9; j_gene: TRBJ2-7; CDR3aa: CASSVGGLTYEQYF
v_gene: TRBV4-1; j_gene: TRBJ2-1; CDR3aa: CASSQDSLAGGRNEQFF
v_gene: TRBV6-1; j_gene: TRBJ1-1; CDR3aa: CASSRRGQGYTEAFF
v_gene: TRBV6-1; j_gene: TRBJ1-2; CDR3aa: CASSDAMDYGYTF
v_gene: TRBV29-1; j_gene: TRBJ2-7; CDR3aa: CSVGLADYEQYF
v_gene: TRBV11-3; j_gene: TRBJ2-1; CDR3aa: CASSLGGTLNEQFF